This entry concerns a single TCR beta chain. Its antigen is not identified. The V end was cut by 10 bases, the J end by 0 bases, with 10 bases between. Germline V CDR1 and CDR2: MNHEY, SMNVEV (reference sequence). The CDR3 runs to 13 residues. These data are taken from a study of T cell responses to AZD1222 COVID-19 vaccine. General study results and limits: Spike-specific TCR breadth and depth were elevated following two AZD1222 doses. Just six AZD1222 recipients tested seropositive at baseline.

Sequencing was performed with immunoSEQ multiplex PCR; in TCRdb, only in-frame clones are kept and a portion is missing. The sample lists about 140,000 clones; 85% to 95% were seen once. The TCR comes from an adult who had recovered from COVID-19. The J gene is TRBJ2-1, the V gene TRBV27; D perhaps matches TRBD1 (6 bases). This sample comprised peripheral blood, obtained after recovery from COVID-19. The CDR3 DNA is TGTGCCATCGGACAGAGCTCCTACAATGAGCAGTTCTTC. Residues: CAIGQSSYNEQFF.